The 15 T cell receptor beta chains reported below all come from one sample, sequenced in a study of blood T cell repertoires in COVID-19. Only in-frame clones appear in the TCRdb table, and some are missing; sequencing was by immunoSEQ multiplex PCR. Counted here are a few hundred thousand clones, under 90% occurring once; the ten biggest clones make up 3.6%. Sequencing used peripheral blood. These receptors all come from an elderly woman with acute or convalescent COVID-19.

The rearrangement uses TRBV10-3 and TRBJ1-2, with 7 bases matching TRBD1. CDR3 size: 16 residues. The V segment lost 4 bases and the J segment 1 base; nucleotides outside the gene matches: 9. Germline loops: CDR1 ENHRY, CDR2 SYGVKD. In DNA form, the CDR3 reads TGTGCCATCAGTGCCGCCGGACAGGCCTTTAACTATGGCTACACCTTC. Translation: CAISAAGQAFNYGYTF.

The CDR3 DNA follows: TGCAGCGTTGAAGATCTTAGTGACAGGGGGTATTACGAGCAGTACTTC. Its translation: CSVEDLSDRGYYEQYF. The chain carries TRBV29-1 and TRBJ2-7, with TRBD1 matching 9 bases. Germline-derived CDR1 and CDR2 are SQVTM and ANQGSEA. V shed 0 bases, J shed 4 bases, and the junction held 10 bases outside the gene matches. The CDR3 runs 16 residues.

The chain combines TRBV30 with TRBJ2-1; possible D gene TRBD2, 6 bases. Germline CDR1 is GTSNPN and CDR2 is SVGIG (reference sequence). Between the trimmed V and J ends, which lost 1 base and 9 bases, there was a span of 22 bases. CDR3 length equals 16 residues. CDR3 in amino acids: CAWSARGTPRNREQFF. DNA for the CDR3: TGTGCCTGGAGTGCTCGAGGGACTCCTAGGAATCGTGAGCAGTTCTTC.

The chain has TRBV11-3 and TRBJ1-1; D gene unclear. The ends were cut back, 3 bases at V and 0 bases at J, with 11 bases in the middle. This CDR3 spans 15 amino acids. Germline CDR1 SGHNT, CDR2 YENEEA. The CDR3 DNA is TGTGCCAGCAGCTTGGCGGGTGAGATGAACACTGAAGCTTTCTTT. Amino acids: CASSLAGEMNTEAFF.

This clone was detected once. The CDR3 spells CASSFGGNTGELFF. For the CDR3, the DNA is TGTGCCAGCAGCTTCGGCGGGAACACCGGGGAGCTGTTTTTT. This chain joins TRBV7-9 and TRBJ2-2, with D unresolved. Germline CDR1 is SEHNR and CDR2 is FQNEAQ (reference sequence). V was pared by 3 bases and J by 1 base, with 6 bases between. The CDR3 runs to 14 residues.

This sequence joins TRBV7-9 and TRBJ2-7, with 8 bases identical to TRBD1. CDR1 is SEHNR, CDR2 FQNEAQ, per germline (reference sequence). V lost 5 bases and J lost 3; bases outside the gene matches: 6. The CDR3 length is 14 residues. CDR3 amino acids: CASSTTTGDYEQYF. As DNA, the CDR3 is TGTGCCAGCAGCACGACGACAGGGGACTACGAGCAGTACTTC.

The rearrangement uses TRBV6-4 and TRBJ2-7; 9 nucleotides line up with TRBD1. This CDR3 contains 19 residues. V lost 3 bases, J lost 2 bases, and 17 bases stayed unmatched. CDR1 is MRHNA, CDR2 SNTAGT, per germline. Written as DNA, the CDR3 is TGTGCCAGCAGTGATCACGGAGGGAGGGTGGACAGGGGAGCCTACGAGCAGTACTTC. It codes for CASSDHGGRVDRGAYEQYF.

About this clone itself: The same CDR3 also results from other DNA sequences found in this sample. The chain employs TRBV7-2 and TRBJ1-2, with TRBD1 matching 7 bases. The CDR3 consists of 14 residues. Germline CDR1 reads SGHTA; CDR2 reads FQGNSA. V was pared by 5 bases and J by 3 bases, with 6 bases of the junction left unmatched. The CDR3 protein is CASSPAGGYYGYTF. The DNA for the CDR3 is TGTGCCAGCAGCCCAGCAGGGGGTTACTATGGCTACACCTTC.

This clone was detected only once. The V gene is TRBV3-1 (or the pseudogene TRBV3-2), the J gene TRBJ1-4; TRBD1 is a possible D gene (6 bases). CDR3 length: 15 residues. V shed 3 bases and J shed 2 bases, with 10 bases lying between them. Germline-derived CDR1 and CDR2 are LGHDT and YNNKEL (reference sequence). CDR3 protein: CASSHPTGTNEKLFF. The DNA for the CDR3 is TGTGCCAGCAGCCACCCCACAGGGACTAATGAAAAACTGTTTTTT.

This clone appeared a single time. The chain uses TRBV11-3 and TRBJ2-7, with TRBD1 as a possible D gene (6 bases). Trimming took 1 base from V and 5 from J, leaving 15 bases between them. The CDR3 is 15 residues long. Germline CDR1 reads SGHNT; CDR2 reads YENEEA. The CDR3 DNA reads as TGTGCCAGCAGCTTAGTCGGACAGAGGCCCCACGAGCAGTACTTC. Its protein product is CASSLVGQRPHEQYF.

The chain joins TRBV25-1 to TRBJ1-2; TRBD1 is a possible D gene (5 bases). Germline lookup yields CDR1 MGHDK and CDR2 SYGVNS. The ends were cut back, 2 bases at V and 6 bases at J, with 19 bases in the middle. The CDR3 sequence is 16 residues long. This CDR3 reads CASSEMDPRLGDGYTF. CDR3 bases: TGTGCCAGCAGTGAAATGGACCCCAGGTTAGGGGATGGCTACACCTTC.

This chain uses TRBV4-3 with TRBJ2-2, with TRBD2 matching 8 bases. V shed 0 bases and J 7 bases; nucleotides not matched to a gene: 4. This CDR3 contains 15 residues. Germline loops: CDR1 LGHNA, CDR2 YSLEER. CDR3 in DNA: TGCGCCAGCAGCCAAGACGGGGGGGAAGACGGGGAGCTGTTTTTT. It codes for CASSQDGGEDGELFF.

The chain couples TRBV3-1 (or the pseudogene TRBV3-2) to TRBJ1-2; TRBD1 aligns across 9 bases. Germline values: CDR1 LGHDT, CDR2 YNNKEL (reference sequence). Trimming at V came to 4 bases and at J to 6 bases, leaving 6 bases not matched to a gene. This CDR3 region has 14 residues. The CDR3 loop is CASSRQQGADGYTF. Here the CDR3 DNA reads TGTGCCAGCAGCCGTCAACAGGGGGCGGATGGCTACACCTTC.

The chain couples TRBV7-2 to TRBJ1-2; D remains ambiguous. The germline gives CDR1 SGHTA, CDR2 FQGNSA. CDR3 length: 13 amino acids. Trimming removed 2 bases at V and 5 bases at J, with 9 bases between. CDR3 DNA: TGTGCCAGCAGCTTATCCGGAGGGTATGGCTACACCTTC. Residues: CASSLSGGYGYTF.

The table lists this clone with a few counts. The rearrangement links TRBV14 to TRBJ2-2; TRBD1 matches at 8 bases. The J segment lost 5 bases and the V segment lost 2 bases, leaving 10 bases of the junction unmatched. The CDR3 spans 17 residues. Germline assignment: CDR1 SGHDN and CDR2 FVKESK. Here the CDR3 reads CASSQTTSTGATGELFF. In DNA, the CDR3 is TGTGCCAGCAGCCAAACCACCTCGACAGGGGCGACCGGGGAGCTGTTTTTT.